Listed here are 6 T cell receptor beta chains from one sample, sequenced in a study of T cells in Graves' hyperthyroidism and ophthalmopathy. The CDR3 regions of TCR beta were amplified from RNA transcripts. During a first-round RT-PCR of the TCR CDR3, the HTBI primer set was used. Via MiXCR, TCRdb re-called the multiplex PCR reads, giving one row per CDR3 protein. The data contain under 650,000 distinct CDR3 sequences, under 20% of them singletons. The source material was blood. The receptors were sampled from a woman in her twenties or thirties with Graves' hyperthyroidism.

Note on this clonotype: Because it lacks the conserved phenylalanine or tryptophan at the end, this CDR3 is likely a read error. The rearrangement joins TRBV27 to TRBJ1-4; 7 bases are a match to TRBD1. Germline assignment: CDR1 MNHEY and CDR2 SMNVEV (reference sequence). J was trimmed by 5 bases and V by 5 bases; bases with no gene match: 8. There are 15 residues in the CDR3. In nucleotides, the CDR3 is TGTGCCAGCAGTGAGCGGACAGGAGCCAATGAAAAACTGTTTTCT. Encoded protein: CASSERTGANEKLFS.

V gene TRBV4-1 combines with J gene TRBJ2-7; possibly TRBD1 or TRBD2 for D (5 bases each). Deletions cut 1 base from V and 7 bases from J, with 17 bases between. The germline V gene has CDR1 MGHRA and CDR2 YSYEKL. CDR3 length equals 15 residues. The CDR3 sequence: CASSQGRGGSGEQYF. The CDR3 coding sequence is TGCGCCAGCAGCCAAGGCCGGGGCGGGTCAGGTGAGCAGTACTTC.

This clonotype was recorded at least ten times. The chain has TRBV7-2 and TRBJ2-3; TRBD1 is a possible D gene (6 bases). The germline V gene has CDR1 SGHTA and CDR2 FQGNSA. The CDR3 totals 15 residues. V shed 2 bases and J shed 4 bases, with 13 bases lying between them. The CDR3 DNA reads TGTGCCAGCAGCTTAACAGGGCTCTTCCCAGATACGCAGTATTTT. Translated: CASSLTGLFPDTQYF. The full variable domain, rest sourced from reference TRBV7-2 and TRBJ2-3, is GAGVSQSPSNKVTEKGKDVELRCDPISGHTALYWYRQSLGQGLEFLIYFQGNSAPDKSGLPSDRFSAERTGGSVSTLTIQRTQQEDSAVYLCASSLTGLFPDTQYFGPGTRLTVL.

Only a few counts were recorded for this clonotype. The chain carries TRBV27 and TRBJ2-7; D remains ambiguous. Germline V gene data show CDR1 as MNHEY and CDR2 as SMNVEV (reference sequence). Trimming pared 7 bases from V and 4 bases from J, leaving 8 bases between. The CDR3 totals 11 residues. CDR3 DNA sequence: TGTGCCAGCATTGGTGGGTACGAGCAGTACTTC. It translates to CASIGGYEQYF.

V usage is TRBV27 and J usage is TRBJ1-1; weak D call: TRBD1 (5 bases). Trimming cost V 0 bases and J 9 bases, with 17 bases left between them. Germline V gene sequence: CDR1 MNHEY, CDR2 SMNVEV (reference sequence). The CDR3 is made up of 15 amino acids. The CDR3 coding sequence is TGTGCCAGCAGTTTATCTCGAGGAGGGTGGGGGAAAGCTTTCTTT. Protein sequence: CASSLSRGGWGKAFF.

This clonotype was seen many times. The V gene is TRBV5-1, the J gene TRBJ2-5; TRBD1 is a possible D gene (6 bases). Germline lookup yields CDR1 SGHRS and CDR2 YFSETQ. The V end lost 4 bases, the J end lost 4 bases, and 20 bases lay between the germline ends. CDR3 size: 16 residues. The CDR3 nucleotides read TGCGCCAGCAGCCCGCTGCGAGGACAGCTAACAGAGACCCAGTACTTC. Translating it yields CASSPLRGQLTETQYF.